This entry lists 20 T cell receptor beta chains sequenced from one sample in a study of blood T cells in healthy people across ages. With a J-beta primer mix and a sample-barcoded 5' primer, a second PCR ran roughly 6 to 11 cycles. TCRdb used MiXCR to reprocess the 5' RACE reads, holding one entry per CDR3 protein. Here the sample spans over 550,000 distinct CDR3 sequences, approximately 30% being singletons. The specimen sequenced was blood. The receptor source for this set is a woman aged 80 or over in good health.

This clonotype was counted a single time. The chain recombines TRBV6-5 with TRBJ2-3; D gene uncertain. V dropped 6 bases and J dropped 6 bases, with 10 bases sitting between them. Germline V gene lookup returns CDR1 MNHEY and CDR2 SVGAGI. The CDR3 runs to 12 residues. As DNA, the CDR3 is TGTGCCAGCAGCAAAAGGGCGGATACGCAGTATTTT. Its translation is CASSKRADTQYF.

This clonotype was seen repeatedly, ten times or more. The rearrangement uses TRBV6-5 and TRBJ2-7; 11 positions agree with TRBD1. The V segment lost 3 bases and the J segment 3 bases; nucleotides outside the gene matches: 4. The V gene's germline CDR1 is MNHEY and CDR2 SVGAGI. The CDR3 covers 15 residues. The CDR3 spells CASSYGTGGIYEQYF. The CDR3 nucleotides are TGTGCCAGCAGTTATGGGACAGGGGGGATCTACGAGCAGTACTTC.

The V gene is TRBV12-3 or TRBV12-4, the J gene TRBJ1-5, with 11 bases lining up with TRBD1. CDR3 length: 20 amino acids. J gave up 0 bases and V 0 bases, and 10 bases lay outside the gene matches. CDR3 protein: CASSLAGTGGGRGSNQPQHF. The DNA of the CDR3 is TGTGCCAGCAGTTTAGCGGGGACAGGGGGAGGAAGGGGTAGCAATCAGCCCCAGCATTTT.

This chain connects TRBV5-4 to TRBJ1-1; D is uncertain. The CDR3 length is 15 residues. Germline V lookup: CDR1 SGHNT, CDR2 YYREEE (reference sequence). The V end lost 0 bases, the J end lost 4 bases, and 13 bases lay between the germline ends. The CDR3 nucleotides read TGTGCCAGCAGCTTGGCCGGGAGAGCAGGCACTGAAGCTTTCTTT. Its protein is CASSLAGRAGTEAFF.

This clonotype came up many times. J is TRBJ2-7 and V is TRBV30; D possibly corresponds to TRBD1 (6 bases). The CDR3 length is 12 residues. From germline, CDR1 is GTSNPN and CDR2 SVGIG (reference sequence). V dropped 3 bases and J dropped 7 bases, with 13 bases sitting between them. The CDR3 nucleotides read TGTGCCTGGAGAAGGGACATGGGAGAGCAGTACTTC. This encodes CAWRRDMGEQYF.

This clonotype was seen at least ten times. The rearrangement links TRBV7-2 to TRBJ1-5; D may be TRBD1 (5 bases). CDR1 and CDR2 from the germline V gene are SGHTA and FQGNSA. The CDR3 runs to 15 residues. Trimming pared 4 bases from V and 6 bases from J, leaving 16 bases between. CDR3 DNA: TGTGCCAGCAGCTCAAGACACGGGGACGGTCAGCCCCAGCATTTT. Its translation: CASSSRHGDGQPQHF.

This sequence joins TRBV4-1 and TRBJ1-4; unclear D gene. Germline CDR1 is MGHRA and CDR2 is YSYEKL. This CDR3 comprises 16 residues. V was clipped by 1 base and J by 5 bases, with 14 bases between them. The chain's CDR3 is CASSQGSSRLNEKLFF. The CDR3 DNA sequence: TGCGCCAGCAGCCAAGGGTCATCCAGACTCAATGAAAAACTGTTTTTT.

To note about this clonotype: This may stem from a read error, because a much larger clone lies one nucleotide away. J is TRBJ2-7 and V is TRBV20-1; 9 nucleotides align to TRBD1. Germline-derived CDR1 and CDR2 are DFQATT and SNEGSKA (reference sequence). The CDR3 runs 15 residues. The CDR3 spells CSARAGTGRTYERYF. The CDR3 DNA reads as TGCAGTGCTAGAGCCGGGACAGGGAGGACCTACGAGCGGTACTTC.

The rearrangement uses TRBV20-1 and TRBJ2-1; D gene uncertain. CDR1 and CDR2 from the germline V gene are DFQATT and SNEGSKA (reference sequence). The length of the CDR3 is 16 residues. V shed 6 bases and J shed 0 bases, with 18 bases lying between them. Here the CDR3 reads CSAEEPSSSSYNEQFF. DNA for the CDR3: TGCAGTGCCGAAGAACCCAGCTCTAGCTCCTACAATGAGCAGTTCTTC.

As for this clonotype: A clone one base away is much larger, so this may be a read error. The chain has TRBV10-3 and TRBJ1-2; D is unresolved. This CDR3 region has 13 residues. From germline, CDR1 is ENHRY and CDR2 SYGVKD. The V end was cut by 6 bases, the J end by 4 bases, with 12 bases between. Here the CDR3 DNA reads TGTGCCATCAGGGAGGAGGAGAGCTATGGCTACACCTTC. Encoded protein: CAIREEESYGYTF.

This rearrangement joins TRBV29-1 to TRBJ2-7; D possibly matches TRBD1 or TRBD2 (5 bases each). Germline V gene data show CDR1 as SQVTM and CDR2 as ANQGSEA. The V end was cut by 1 base, the J end by 4 bases, with 11 bases between. The CDR3 has 13 residues. CDR3 DNA: TGCAGCGTTGAAGGGGACGTACAATACGAGCAGTACTTC. Translation: CSVEGDVQYEQYF.

About this clonotype: This is likely a read error, given that the CDR3 carries no conserved phenylalanine or tryptophan at its end. Because the CDR3's place on the DNA is in doubt, the DNA is left out and the CDR3 is given as listed by TCRdb. The chain recombines TRBV4-2 with TRBJ2-5; the table names TRBD1, a call not compared with the DNA. Ends included, the CDR3 has 17 residues. Germline CDR1 reads LGHNA; CDR2 reads YNFKEQ. The CDR3 region is CASSQDFGQGDGYTFGS.

The V and J genes are TRBV4-1 and TRBJ1-1; 8 nucleotides line up with TRBD1. With V trimmed by 2 bases and J by 1 base, 6 bases remained unmatched. Looked up from germline, CDR1 is MGHRA and CDR2 is YSYEKL. CDR3 length equals 16 residues. The CDR3 region has the DNA TGCGCCAGCAGCCAACCCATGGACAGGGCGAACACTGAAGCTTTCTTT. Amino acid sequence: CASSQPMDRANTEAFF.

J is TRBJ2-7 and V is TRBV7-2; 9 bases line up with TRBD1. CDR3 length: 16 amino acids. Germline V gives CDR1 SGHTA, CDR2 FQGNSA. V gave up 5 bases and J gave up 8 bases; unmatched junction bases: 16. CDR3 in amino acids: CASSLVSDRGSYKQYF. The DNA of the CDR3 is TGTGCCAGCAGCCTAGTCAGCGACAGGGGGTCGTACAAGCAGTACTTC. Drawing the rest from reference TRBV7-2 and TRBJ2-7, the complete variable domain is GAGVSQSPSNKVTEKGKDVELRCDPISGHTALYWYRQSLGQGLEFLIYFQGNSAPDKSGLPSDRFSAERTGGSVSTLTIQRTQQEDSAVYLCASSLVSDRGSYKQYFGPGTRLTVT.

This clonotype was observed at least ten times. The chain carries TRBV7-2 and TRBJ2-7; weak D call: TRBD2 (5 bases). The ends were cut back, 1 base at V and 2 bases at J, with 9 bases in the middle. Germline V gene data show CDR1 as SGHTA and CDR2 as FQGNSA. The CDR3 has 14 amino acids. CDR3 in amino acids: CASSLGPGTYEQYF. The DNA of the CDR3 is TGTGCCAGCAGCTTAGGTCCGGGAACCTACGAGCAGTACTTC.

This clonotype was counted ten times or more. The chain combines TRBV4-3 with TRBJ2-1; D is ambiguous. Trimming took off 0 bases at V and 12 bases at J, with 12 bases between the two ends. There are 13 residues in the CDR3. Germline-derived CDR1 and CDR2 are LGHNA and YSLEER. CDR3 residues: CASSQDLIYVQFF. The CDR3 region has the DNA TGCGCCAGCAGCCAAGATCTAATCTACGTGCAGTTCTTC.

This clonotype was counted many times. V gene TRBV20-1 combines with J gene TRBJ1-2; D is unresolved. From germline, CDR1 is DFQATT and CDR2 SNEGSKA (reference sequence). V was cut by 5 bases and J by 4 bases, with 8 bases left in between. The CDR3 contains 11 residues. The CDR3 bases are TGCAGTGCTTCTGCGGTCTATGGCTACACCTTC. This gives the protein CSASAVYGYTF.

The table lists this clonotype with many counts. This rearrangement joins TRBV10-3 to TRBJ2-1, with D unclear. V was cut by 8 bases and J by 1 base, with 12 bases left in between. This CDR3 spans 14 amino acids. Germline loops: CDR1 ENHRY, CDR2 SYGVKD. CDR3: CAILTMQSYNEQFF. CDR3 nucleotides: TGTGCCATCCTTACCATGCAGTCCTACAATGAGCAGTTCTTC.

This clonotype was recorded many times. The chain recombines TRBV9 with TRBJ2-7; the D gene is possibly TRBD1 (6 bases). This CDR3 is built from 15 residues. Trimming took 4 bases from V and 5 from J, leaving 19 bases between them. The germline gives CDR1 SGDLS, CDR2 YYNGEE. The CDR3 protein is CASSQRERGRNEQYF. CDR3 coding DNA: TGTGCCAGCAGCCAAAGGGAGAGGGGGAGAAACGAGCAGTACTTC.

This clonotype appeared many times. The gene calls are TRBV29-1 and TRBJ1-4; 9 bases are a match to TRBD1. Trimming took 8 bases from V and 7 from J; bases not matched to a gene: 8. The CDR3 totals 13 residues. Per the germline V gene, CDR1 is SQVTM and CDR2 is ANQGSEA. The CDR3 sequence: CSISGTGFEKLFF. CDR3 DNA sequence: TGCAGCATCTCCGGGACAGGGTTTGAAAAACTGTTTTTT.